These 20 T cell receptor beta chains were sequenced from one sample in a study of somatic mutations in cytotoxic T cells in rheumatoid arthritis. Method: immunoSEQ multiplex PCR; TCRdb's copy keeps in-frame clones and lacks some. The sample gives approximately 18,000 clones, over 65% of which show up once; roughly 4.5% is in the top ten. Sequencing was done on a sample of CD8+ T cells sorted from blood. Every receptor here comes from an adult with rheumatoid arthritis.

The J gene is TRBJ1-5, the V gene TRBV5-6; no clear D gene. Germline CDR1 reads SGHDT; CDR2 reads YYEEEE. With 4 bases removed from V and 10 bases from J, the gap between germline ends came to 12 bases. This CDR3 has 12 residues. CDR3 sequence reads: CASSTEGRPQHF. The DNA of the CDR3 is TGTGCCAGCAGCACGGAGGGTCGACCCCAGCATTTT.

This clone appeared a few times. The V call is TRBV7-9, the J call TRBJ2-2; TRBD1 matches 8 bases. V lost 5 bases to trimming and J lost 8 bases; unmatched junction nucleotides: 16. The germline V gene has CDR1 SEHNR and CDR2 FQNEAQ (reference sequence). The CDR3 is 17 residues long. CDR3 protein: CASSAPVLGQGMGELFF. The CDR3 DNA follows: TGTGCCAGCAGCGCGCCGGTCTTAGGACAGGGTATGGGGGAGCTGTTTTTT.

This chain joins TRBV7-9 and TRBJ2-5; the D is unclear. Looked up from germline, CDR1 is SEHNR and CDR2 is FQNEAQ (reference sequence). CDR3 size: 12 residues. V was clipped by 2 bases and J by 5 bases, with 6 bases between them. CDR3 residues: CASSLIAETQYF. The CDR3 DNA reads TGTGCCAGCAGCTTAATTGCGGAGACCCAGTACTTC. Drawing the rest from reference TRBV7-9 and TRBJ2-5, the complete variable domain is DTGVSQNPRHKITKRGQNVTFRCDPISEHNRLYWYRQTLGQGPEFLTYFQNEAQLEKSRLLSDRFSAERPKGSFSTLEIQRTEQGDSAMYLCASSLIAETQYFGPGTRLLVL.

This clone has just a few counts. The rearrangement joins TRBV13 to TRBJ1-1; D might be TRBD1 (6 bases). The CDR3 totals 17 residues. The V end lost 4 bases, the J end lost 9 bases, and 27 bases lay between the germline ends. CDR1 and CDR2 from the germline V gene are PRHDT and FYEKMQ (reference sequence). The CDR3: CASSCETGCSVPGKAFF. DNA of the CDR3: TGTGCCAGCAGCTGCGAAACAGGGTGTTCGGTACCAGGTAAAGCTTTCTTT.

CDR3 in DNA: TGCGCCAGCAGCCATAGCCCCTCCTACGAGCAGTACTTC. Its translation: CASSHSPSYEQYF. This rearrangement joins TRBV4-1 to TRBJ2-7; D uncertain. CDR3 length: 13 amino acids. V was clipped by 3 bases and J by 0 bases, with 6 bases between them. CDR1 and CDR2 from the germline V gene are MGHRA and YSYEKL.

The gene calls are TRBV9 and TRBJ1-3; D uncertain. The CDR3 extends over 10 amino acids. Trimming pared 3 bases from V and 5 bases from J, leaving 0 bases between. Germline V gene sequence: CDR1 SGDLS, CDR2 YYNGEE. CDR3 residues: CASSGNTIYF. As DNA, the CDR3 is TGTGCCAGCAGCGGAAACACCATATATTTT. Complete variable domain (other parts from reference TRBV9 and TRBJ1-3): DSGVTQTPKHLITATGQRVTLRCSPRSGDLSVYWYQQSLDQGLQFLIQYYNGEERAKGNILERFSAQQFPDLHSELNLSSLELGDSALYFCASSGNTIYFGEGSWLTVV.

The chain links TRBV7-2 to TRBJ1-5, with D tentatively TRBD1 (5 bases). Trimming removed 5 bases from V and 5 bases from J, with 16 bases in between. Germline values: CDR1 SGHTA, CDR2 FQGNSA. This CDR3 is built from 15 residues. For the CDR3, the DNA is TGTGCCAGCAGCCTTGCCATCTGGGGCGATCAGCCCCAGCATTTT. Amino acids: CASSLAIWGDQPQHF. Full variable domain (missing parts from reference TRBV7-2 and TRBJ1-5): GAGVSQSPSNKVTEKGKDVELRCDPISGHTALYWYRQSLGQGLEFLIYFQGNSAPDKSGLPSDRFSAERTGGSVSTLTIQRTQQEDSAVYLCASSLAIWGDQPQHFGDGTRLSIL.

J is TRBJ2-7 and V is TRBV4-1; TRBD2 aligns across 7 bases. This CDR3 is 16 amino acids long. Germline V lookup: CDR1 MGHRA, CDR2 YSYEKL. The J segment lost 4 bases and the V segment lost 0 bases, leaving 9 bases of the junction unmatched. The CDR3 is CASSQDWAERGYEQYF. The CDR3 DNA reads as TGCGCCAGCAGCCAAGATTGGGCGGAGCGGGGATACGAGCAGTACTTC.

This clone showed up just once. The V and J genes are TRBV25-1 and TRBJ2-1, with a tentative D call TRBD2 (5 bases). CDR3 size: 14 residues. Looked up from germline, CDR1 is MGHDK and CDR2 is SYGVNS. Trimming cost V 4 bases and J 6 bases, with 13 bases left between them. As DNA, the CDR3 is TGTGCCAGCAGTGGCCGGGGTTTTAGCAATGAGCAGTTCTTC. Translated, it gives CASSGRGFSNEQFF.

This chain uses TRBV2 with TRBJ2-7; D is perhaps TRBD1 (5 bases). Trimming pared 5 bases from V and 5 bases from J, leaving 16 bases between. The CDR3 spans 14 residues. Germline CDR1 SNHLY, CDR2 FYNNEI. The CDR3 DNA follows: TGTGCCAGCAGTTTCATAGGGGCAGCAAACGAGCAGTACTTC. It codes for CASSFIGAANEQYF.

This chain links TRBV11-2 with TRBJ1-4; 9 bases fit TRBD1. Per the germline V gene, CDR1 is SGHAT and CDR2 is FQNNGV. The CDR3 extends over 17 amino acids. The ends lost 1 base at V and 8 bases at J; junction bases unmatched: 11. The CDR3 DNA sequence: TGTGCCAGCAGCTTAGCCTTCTCGGGACAGGGAAGCGAAAAACTGTTTTTT. Protein: CASSLAFSGQGSEKLFF.

V is TRBV30 and J is TRBJ2-1; possibly TRBD2 for D (7 bases). Germline V gives CDR1 GTSNPN, CDR2 SVGIG (reference sequence). CDR3 size: 12 residues. V gave up 5 bases and J gave up 16 bases, with 21 bases separating them. CDR3 region: CAWVGLDRRRFF. CDR3 nucleotides: TGTGCCTGGGTCGGACTAGACAGGCGTCGTTTCTTC.

This chain links TRBV6-6 with TRBJ2-5; D is uncertain. V was cut by 7 bases and J by 9 bases, with 18 bases left in between. The length of the CDR3 is 13 residues. The V gene's germline CDR1 is MNHNY and CDR2 SVGAGI (reference sequence). The CDR3 DNA follows: TGTGCCAGCACTAACCATGTCGCTCAGGCCCAGTACTTC. Protein: CASTNHVAQAQYF.

This sequence joins TRBV6-1 and TRBJ2-7; D possibly corresponds to TRBD2 (5 bases). The germline V gene has CDR1 MNHNS and CDR2 SASEGT. The CDR3 has 13 residues. V shed 8 bases and J shed 3 bases, with 14 bases lying between them. Here the CDR3 DNA reads TGTGCCAGCGATCGGGGAGACCTCTACGAGCAGTACTTC. It codes for CASDRGDLYEQYF.

This clone counts as medium-sized (0.01 to 0.1%). The CDR3: CANTDSNEAFF. CDR3 DNA: TGTGCCAACACGGACAGTAATGAAGCTTTCTTT. This sequence joins TRBV7-9 and TRBJ1-1, with D perhaps matching TRBD1 (6 bases). Between the trimmed V and J ends, which lost 10 bases and 7 bases, there was a span of 13 bases. This CDR3 comprises 11 residues. The germline CDR1 and CDR2 sequences are SEHNR and FQNEAQ (reference sequence).

The chain is built from TRBV4-2 and TRBJ2-1; D tentatively reads TRBD1 or TRBD2 (5 bases each). Looked up from germline, CDR1 is LGHNA and CDR2 is YNFKEQ. Deletions cut 5 bases from V and 8 bases from J, with 22 bases between. The CDR3 consists of 16 residues. This chain's CDR3 is CASSLSRDAPMDEQFF. CDR3 nucleotides: TGTGCCAGCAGCTTGAGTCGGGACGCACCAATGGATGAGCAGTTCTTC.

The chain carries TRBV6-7 and TRBJ2-1; TRBD1 matches at 8 bases. TRBV6-7 is filed as an ORF, its function uncertain. The CDR3 is 14 residues long. Trimming took 4 bases from V and 6 from J; bases not matched to a gene: 5. The DNA of the CDR3 is TGTGCCAGCAGTTTTCCGACAGGGGTCAATGAGCAGTTCTTC. Its translation is CASSFPTGVNEQFF.

The chain recombines TRBV6-6 with TRBJ1-2; possible D gene TRBD1, 5 bases. Trimming left V 7 bases short and J 7 bases short, with 22 bases between. The germline V gene encodes CDR1 MNHNY and CDR2 SVGAGI (reference sequence). The CDR3 is 15 amino acids. The CDR3 region is CASTHGATEGRGYTF. The CDR3 nucleotides are TGTGCCAGCACTCACGGGGCGACAGAAGGCCGTGGCTACACCTTC.

J is TRBJ1-1 and V is TRBV4-1, with D perhaps TRBD1 (5 bases). The V end lost 3 bases, the J end lost 1 base, and 12 bases lay between the germline ends. CDR3 length equals 15 residues. CDR1 MGHRA and CDR2 YSYEKL come from the germline V gene. The chain's CDR3 is CASSQAGTSNTEAFF. The CDR3 bases are TGCGCCAGCAGCCAGGCCGGGACCTCGAACACTGAAGCTTTCTTT.

V usage is TRBV11-2 and J usage is TRBJ2-7; D gene unclear. Germline V gene lookup returns CDR1 SGHAT and CDR2 FQNNGV. Trimming removed 7 bases from V and 5 bases from J, with 15 bases in between. The CDR3 has 13 amino acids. The CDR3 region is CASTPFLPHEQYF. Here the CDR3 DNA reads TGTGCCAGCACCCCCTTTTTGCCCCACGAGCAGTACTTC.